This T cell receptor beta chain was profiled in a study of cytomegalovirus exposure and HLA in healthy donors. As for the study in general: HLA-typed donors were the source of 83 million or so unique TCRs held in an early data release.

The PCR contained 60 Vbeta and 13 Jbeta primers. Produced via immunoSEQ multiplex PCR; TCRdb's table is partial and in-frame only. The sample lists 150,000 to 200,000 clones, 75% seen once, with roughly 8.2% in the top ten. Germline V gene lookup returns CDR1 MGHRA and CDR2 YSYEKL. V dropped 2 bases and J dropped 2; count of bases not matched to a gene: 11. The CDR3 is 17 amino acids. As regards this clone: What it binds is not known.

Study-wide points: Association of about 17,000 TCR beta sequences with HLA alleles was found at 0.05 false discovery rate in a later analysis. Among the sequence variants, a highly shared cluster was likely an artifact of sequencing. Upon later analysis, HLA-associated TCR beta chains proved more clonally expanded than other, equally common chains.

The sequence was obtained from a woman aged 40 to 50 in good health and CMV-seropositive. The sample comprised PBMCs. The chain uses TRBV4-1 and TRBJ1-1; 7 nucleotides match TRBD1. The CDR3 DNA is TGCGCCAGCAGCCAACCTCTGGGACAGAACTTTAACACTGAAGCTTTCTTT. Translating it yields CASSQPLGQNFNTEAFF.